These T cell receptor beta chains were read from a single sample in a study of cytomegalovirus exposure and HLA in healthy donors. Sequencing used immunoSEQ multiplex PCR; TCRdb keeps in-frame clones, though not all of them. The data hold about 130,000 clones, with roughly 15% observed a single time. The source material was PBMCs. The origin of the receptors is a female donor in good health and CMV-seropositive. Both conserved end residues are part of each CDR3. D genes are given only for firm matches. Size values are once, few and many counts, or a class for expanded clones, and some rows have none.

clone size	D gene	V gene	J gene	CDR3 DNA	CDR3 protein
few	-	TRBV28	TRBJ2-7	TGTGCCAGCAGTTTACGAGTACAGGGTTCCTCCTACGAGCAGTACTTC	CASSLRVQGSSYEQYF
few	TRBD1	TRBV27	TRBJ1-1	TGTGCCAGCAGTGCGGGGACAGGGGGCGGCACTGAAGCTTTCTTT	CASSAGTGGGTEAFF
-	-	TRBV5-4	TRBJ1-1	TGTGCCAGCAGCCGTCGCGGGGATCGGGACACTGAAGCTTTCTTT	CASSRRGDRDTEAFF
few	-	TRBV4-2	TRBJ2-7	TGTGCCAGCAGCCAAGAGGGGCGGAAATACAGGGACTACGAGCAGTACTTC	CASSQEGRKYRDYEQYF
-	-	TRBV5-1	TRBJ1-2	TGCGCCAGCAGCTTGGTGGTCGGTAACTATGGCTACACCTTC	CASSLVVGNYGYTF
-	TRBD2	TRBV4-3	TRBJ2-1	TGCGCCAGCAGCCAAGATTTGGGGACTAGTTATGAGCAGTTCTTC	CASSQDLGTSYEQFF
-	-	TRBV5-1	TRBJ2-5	TGCGCCAGCAGCTTGGTAGCCCAGCAAGAGACCCAGTACTTC	CASSLVAQQETQYF
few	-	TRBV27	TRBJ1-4	TGTGCCAGCAGAACCCCAGGTGAAAAACTGTTTTTT	CASRTPGEKLFF
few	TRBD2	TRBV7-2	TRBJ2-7	TGTGCCAGCAGGGGCCCGGGACTAGGGGGGCGCGAGCAGTACTTC	CASRGPGLGGREQYF
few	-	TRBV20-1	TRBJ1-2	TGCAGCACAGGGACGGGCTATGGCTACACCTTC	CSTGTGYGYTF
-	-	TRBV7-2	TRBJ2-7	TGTGCCAGCAGCTTAGTGGCAGGGGACTACGAGCAGTACTTC	CASSLVAGDYEQYF
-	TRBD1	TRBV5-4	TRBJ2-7	TGTGCCAGCAGCTTGACAGGGGGTTTGGAGCAGTACTTC	CASSLTGGLEQYF
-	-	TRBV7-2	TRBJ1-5	TGTGCCAGCAGCTTAACGTTCAGGCCCAATCAGCCCCAGCATTTT	CASSLTFRPNQPQHF
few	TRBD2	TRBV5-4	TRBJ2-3	TGTGCCAGCAGCTTAAGCGGGGCTAGCACAGATACGCAGTATTTT	CASSLSGASTDTQYF
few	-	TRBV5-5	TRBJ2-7	TGTGCCAGCAGCGTAGACAGGTCATTCTACGAGCAGTACTTC	CASSVDRSFYEQYF
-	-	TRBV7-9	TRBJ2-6	TGTGCCAGCAGCCATAGCAATTCCCCTGGGGCCAACGTCCTGACTTTC	CASSHSNSPGANVLTF
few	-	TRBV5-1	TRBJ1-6	TGCGCCAGCAGCTTGCAGACAGACTATAATTCACCCCTCCACTTT	CASSLQTDYNSPLHF
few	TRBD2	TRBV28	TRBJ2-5	TGTGCCAGCAGAAGCGGGGGGGCCGATGAGACCCAGTACTTC	CASRSGGADETQYF
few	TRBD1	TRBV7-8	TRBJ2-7	TGTGCCAGCAGCCAGCTGGACAGGGGAAGTAACTACGAGCAGTACTTC	CASSQLDRGSNYEQYF
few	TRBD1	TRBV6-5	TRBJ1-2	TGTGCCAGCAGTTATGGACAGGGGAACTATGGCTACACCTTC	CASSYGQGNYGYTF
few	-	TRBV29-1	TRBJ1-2	TGCAGCGTAGGAGACAGCTATGGCTACACCTTC	CSVGDSYGYTF
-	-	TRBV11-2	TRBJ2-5	TGTGCCAGCAGCTCCCAGGGGCGGGGAGGGGAGACCCAGTACTTC	CASSSQGRGGETQYF
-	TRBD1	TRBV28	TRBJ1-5	TGTGCCAGCACCGGGGGACAGATAAATCAGCCCCAGCATTTT	CASTGGQINQPQHF
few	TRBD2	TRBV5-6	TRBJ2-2	TGTGCCAGCAGCACCGGGACTAGCATCGGGGAGCTGTTTTTT	CASSTGTSIGELFF
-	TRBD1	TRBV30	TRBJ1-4	TGCGCCTGGAGTAGTTGGACAGGGGGCCAGGCTAATGAAAAACTGTTTTTT	CAWSSWTGGQANEKLFF
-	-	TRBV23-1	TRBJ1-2	TGCGCCAGCAGTCCAATACTGAATACTAACTATGGCTACACCTTC	CASSPILNTNYGYTF
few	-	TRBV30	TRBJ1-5	TGTGCCTGGAGTCCTCGCAATCAGCCCCAGCATTTT	CAWSPRNQPQHF
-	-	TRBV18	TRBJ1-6	TGTGCCAGCTCGCGGGGCGATTCACCCCTCCACTTT	CASSRGDSPLHF
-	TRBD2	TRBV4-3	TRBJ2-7	TGCGCCAGCAGCTCGGTGGCCTATTCCGGGACTAGCGAGTCCTACGAGCAGTACTTC	CASSSVAYSGTSESYEQYF
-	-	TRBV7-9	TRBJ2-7	TGTGCCAGCAGCTTACCGCGCCAGGGAAACGAGCAGTACTTC	CASSLPRQGNEQYF
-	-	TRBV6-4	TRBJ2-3	TGTGCCAGCAGTGAAACAGGCATAAGCACAGATACGCAGTATTTT	CASSETGISTDTQYF
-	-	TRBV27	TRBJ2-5	TGTGCCAGCAGTAGGGGGGGACAAGAGACCCAGTACTTC	CASSRGGQETQYF
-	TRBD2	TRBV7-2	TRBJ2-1	TGTGCCAGCAGCCCCCGGCCTAGCGGGGGGTCCTCCTACAATGAGCAGTTCTTC	CASSPRPSGGSSYNEQFF
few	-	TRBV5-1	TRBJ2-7	TGCGCCAGCAGCTTGAGGCCAGGGGTCGACTACGAGCAGTACTTC	CASSLRPGVDYEQYF
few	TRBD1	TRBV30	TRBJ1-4	TGTGCCTGGAAGGACAGGGGGCGCTTTTTAGATGAAAAACTGTTTTTT	CAWKDRGRFLDEKLFF